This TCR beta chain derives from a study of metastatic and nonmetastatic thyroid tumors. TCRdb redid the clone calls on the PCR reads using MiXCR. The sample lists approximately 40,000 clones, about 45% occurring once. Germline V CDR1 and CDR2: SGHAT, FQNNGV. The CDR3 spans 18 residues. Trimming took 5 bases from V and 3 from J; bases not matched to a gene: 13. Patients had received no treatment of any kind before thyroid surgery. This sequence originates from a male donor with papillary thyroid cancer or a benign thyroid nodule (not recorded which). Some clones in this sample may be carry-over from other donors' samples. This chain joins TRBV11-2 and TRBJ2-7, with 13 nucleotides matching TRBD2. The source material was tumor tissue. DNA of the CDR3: TGTGCCAGCAGCCTCAGGCCACACGGGACTAGCGGGGACTACGAGCAGTACTTC. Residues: CASSLRPHGTSGDYEQYF.